Sequencing of this TCR beta chain was carried out in a study of T cells in Graves' hyperthyroidism and ophthalmopathy. Across 18 months, stable Graves' hyperthyroidism was marked by no progression to ophthalmopathy. Hyperthyroidism in the patients, aged 18 to 65, was newly diagnosed and under 2 months in duration. This CDR3 has 15 residues. The J segment lost 2 bases and the V segment lost 5 bases, leaving 4 bases of the junction unmatched. Germline loops: CDR1 MNHNS, CDR2 SASEGT. Findings and limits, study-wide: Within blood appeared most thyroid clonotypes that had expanded above 0.001. Onset of ophthalmopathy came a median about 6.5 months after the model predicted it.

Amplification of TCR beta CDR3 regions was performed using RNA transcripts as template. A first-round RT-PCR of the TCR CDR3 used the HTBI primer set. TCRdb independently ran MiXCR on the multiplex PCR reads; one entry per CDR3 protein. The sample contains about 700,000 distinct CDR3 sequences, approximately 14% of which appear only once. Notes on this clonotype: The antigen remains unidentified.

Sequences were obtained from blood. The sequence came from a woman between 18 and 29 years old with Graves' hyperthyroidism. The genes are TRBV6-1 and TRBJ2-5, with 11 bases lining up with TRBD1. The CDR3 loop reads CASSIGQGAQETQYF. In DNA, the CDR3 is TGTGCCAGCAGTATCGGACAGGGGGCACAAGAGACCCAGTACTTC.